This entry concerns a single TCR beta chain. Measured with immunoSEQ multiplex PCR; TCRdb has only the in-frame clones, and not every one. Of around 76,000 clones listed, under 90% are singletons. The data were obtained in a study of control samples from healthy donors and cancer patients. With 4 bases removed from V and 10 bases from J, the gap between germline ends came to 14 bases. From germline, CDR1 is MDHEN and CDR2 SYDVKM. The CDR3 has 14 residues. Input material: PBMCs. The origin of this receptor is a woman in her fifties or sixties with colorectal cancer. The rearrangement uses TRBV28 and TRBJ1-6, with D hard to call. Here the CDR3 reads CASSSAGLASPLHF. The CDR3 DNA follows: TGTGCCAGCAGTTCGGCGGGCTTAGCGTCACCCCTCCACTTT.